These 28 T cell receptor beta chains were all obtained from the same sample, sequenced in a study of regulatory T cells in long-lasting Graves disease. Time point specified: persistent/refractory GD, antithyroid drugs over 5 years with positive TRAb. RNA from PBMCs was the source of the TCR library. Library construction for TCR beta used iRepertoire HTBI primers and Arm-PCR of CDR3 regions. TCRdb passed the multiplex PCR reads through MiXCR, listing each CDR3 protein once. This table has a few hundred thousand distinct CDR3 sequences, around 22% appearing once. The sequences come from peripheral blood mononuclear cells (PBMCs), collected when the disease was refractory, from a patient treated with antithyroid drugs. These receptors came from a female donor with Graves disease.

This clonotype was recorded at least ten times. This chain connects TRBV12-3 or TRBV12-4 to TRBJ1-3, with unresolved D. The CDR3 has 16 residues. The V end was cut by 1 base, the J end by 0 bases, with 10 bases between. The CDR3 coding sequence is TGTGCCAGCAGTTTAGGAGCACCTGGCTCTGGAAACACCATATATTTT. Protein: CASSLGAPGSGNTIYF.

The rearrangement joins TRBV18 to TRBJ1-2; D is uncertain. Germline assignment: CDR1 KGHSH and CDR2 LQKENI. Trimming took off 2 bases at V and 5 bases at J, with 9 bases between the two ends. The CDR3 runs to 13 residues. The CDR3 sequence: CASSPNQLYGYTF. In DNA form, the CDR3 reads TGTGCCAGCTCACCAAATCAGCTTTATGGCTACACCTTC.

This clonotype has a handful of counts. V and J are TRBV11-2 and TRBJ1-1; the D gene is possibly TRBD1 (5 bases). This CDR3 is built from 15 residues. CDR1 is SGHAT and CDR2 is FQNNGV in the germline V gene. The germline V and J ends were trimmed by 1 base and 3 bases, with 12 bases remaining between them. In DNA, the CDR3 is TGTGCCAGCAGCTTAGGTTTATTGGGGGACACTGAAGCTTTCTTT. As protein: CASSLGLLGDTEAFF.

V usage is TRBV20-1 and J usage is TRBJ2-1; 8 bases map to TRBD2. CDR3 length: 16 amino acids. Germline V gene lookup returns CDR1 DFQATT and CDR2 SNEGSKA (reference sequence). After removal of 0 bases from V and 3 bases from J, the junction contained 7 bases not matched to a gene. The CDR3 loop reads CSARDREGTNYNEQFF. CDR3 DNA: TGCAGTGCTAGAGATCGGGAGGGGACTAACTACAATGAGCAGTTCTTC.

This clonotype was detected a few times. The chain recombines TRBV6-5 with TRBJ1-1; weak D call: TRBD1 (5 bases). Germline V CDR1 and CDR2: MNHEY, SVGAGI. There are 13 residues in the CDR3. V shed 2 bases and J shed 10 bases, with 14 bases lying between them. The CDR3 DNA sequence: TGTGCCAGCAGTTACGGTGTTGACAGACGAGCTTTCTTT. Translated: CASSYGVDRRAFF.

This clonotype was counted ten times or more. J is TRBJ2-5 and V is TRBV7-2; 11 bases align to TRBD2. The CDR3 has 16 residues. V was clipped by 8 bases and J by 7 bases; unmatched bases: 15. CDR1 SGHTA and CDR2 FQGNSA come from the germline V gene. CDR3 in amino acids: CASQAGLAAPSVTQYF. CDR3 coding DNA: TGTGCCAGCCAGGCGGGACTAGCGGCTCCTTCCGTGACCCAGTACTTC.

The chain couples TRBV28 to TRBJ2-2; a weak D match, TRBD2 (6 bases). The CDR3 runs to 13 residues. Germline CDR1 MDHEN, CDR2 SYDVKM. V lost 7 bases, J lost 5 bases, and 11 bases lay in between. The CDR3 loop reads CASTLGGTGELFF. For the CDR3, the DNA is TGTGCCAGCACCCTTGGGGGGACCGGGGAGCTGTTTTTT.

Note on this clonotype: Given a much more abundant clone one base away, this may be a read error. The chain joins TRBV12-3 or TRBV12-4 to TRBJ1-5; D is uncertain. The CDR3 has 13 amino acids. CDR3 protein: CAGSSTDNQPQHF. CDR3 bases: TGTGCCGGCAGTTCTACAGACAATCAGCCCCAGCATTTT.

The CDR3 DNA reads as TGCAGCGTGGAGGCAGGCCAGGAGGAGACGCAGTATTTT. Amino acid sequence: CSVEAGQEETQYF. The chain is built from TRBV29-1 and TRBJ2-3; possibly TRBD2 for D (5 bases). Germline CDR1 SQVTM, CDR2 ANQGSEA. The ends were cut back, 6 bases at V and 9 bases at J, with 19 bases in the middle. This CDR3 region has 13 residues.

Many counts were recorded for this clonotype. This sequence joins TRBV5-1 and TRBJ1-4, with 8 bases lining up with TRBD1. Per the germline V gene, CDR1 is SGHRS and CDR2 is YFSETQ. The CDR3 extends over 16 amino acids. After removal of 4 bases from V and 6 bases from J, the junction contained 11 bases not matched to a gene. The CDR3, as DNA: TGCGCCAGCAGCAGGGGACCGGGACAGGCCCATGAAAAACTGTTTTTT. Amino acids: CASSRGPGQAHEKLFF.

V and J are TRBV20-1 and TRBJ2-7, with 7 bases aligning to TRBD2. Germline CDR1 is DFQATT and CDR2 is SNEGSKA (reference sequence). The CDR3 runs to 16 residues. V lost 2 bases and J lost 0; bases outside the gene matches: 10. CDR3 in amino acids: CSARPTRAGISYEQYF. The CDR3 DNA reads TGCAGTGCTAGACCCACCCGAGCGGGAATCTCCTACGAGCAGTACTTC.

With respect to this clonotype: This may stem from a read error, because a much larger clone lies one nucleotide away. The V and J genes are TRBV6-1 and TRBJ1-2; a weak D match, TRBD1 (6 bases). There are 17 residues in the CDR3. Per germline, CDR1 MNHNS and CDR2 SASEGT. V lost 1 base and J 3 bases, leaving 18 bases between the germline ends. The CDR3 loop is CASSEVRGQSAYYGYTF. DNA of the CDR3: TGTGCCAGCAGTGAAGTTCGGGGACAATCCGCGTACTATGGCTACACCTTC.

The chain joins TRBV5-5 to TRBJ1-2, with unresolved D. The V gene lost 4 bases and the J gene lost 4 bases, with 14 bases spanning the gap. The CDR3 extends over 14 amino acids. The germline CDR1 and CDR2 sequences are SGHKS and YYEKEE (reference sequence). The CDR3 DNA reads as TGTGCCAGCAGCGGCCCCGGGAATATCTATGGCTACACCTTC. Translated: CASSGPGNIYGYTF.

This clonotype has a count of ten or more. The genes are TRBV28 and TRBJ1-5; weak D call: TRBD1 (5 bases). Trimming pared 4 bases from V and 2 bases from J, leaving 9 bases between. The length of the CDR3 is 14 residues. Germline lookup yields CDR1 MDHEN and CDR2 SYDVKM. CDR3 region: CASSSGGGNQPQHF. The DNA of the CDR3 is TGTGCCAGCAGTTCCGGGGGGGGCAATCAGCCCCAGCATTTT.

The chain has TRBV19 and TRBJ1-1; perhaps TRBD1 as D (5 bases). The CDR3 contains 13 residues. The ends were cut back, 6 bases at V and 1 base at J, with 9 bases in the middle. The V gene's germline CDR1 is LNHDA and CDR2 SQIVND (reference sequence). The CDR3 nucleotides are TGTGCCAGTAGGTCTGGGGGGAACACTGAAGCTTTCTTT. Protein sequence: CASRSGGNTEAFF.

This chain joins TRBV5-5 and TRBJ1-2; 7 positions agree with TRBD1. V lost 4 bases and J lost 9; bases outside the gene matches: 9. This CDR3 region has 13 residues. Per the germline V gene, CDR1 is SGHKS and CDR2 is YYEKEE (reference sequence). The CDR3 DNA reads as TGTGCCAGCAGCCCGCAAGGGACAGCAAGCTACACCTTC. Protein product: CASSPQGTASYTF.

The genes are TRBV5-6 and TRBJ2-1; 7 bases fit TRBD2. CDR3 length equals 15 residues. The germline V gene encodes CDR1 SGHDT and CDR2 YYEEEE. The V gene end was trimmed by 4 bases and the J gene end by 1 base; junction bases not matched to a gene: 5. The CDR3 nucleotides read TGTGCCAGCAGCGGACTAGTCAGTTCCTACAATGAGCAGTTCTTC. Translation gives CASSGLVSSYNEQFF.

This clonotype has more than one count but fewer than ten. The chain uses TRBV2 and TRBJ1-1; TRBD1 agrees at 7 bases. V lost 4 bases and J lost 1; bases outside the gene matches: 6. Germline values: CDR1 SNHLY, CDR2 FYNNEI. CDR3 length: 15 amino acids. The DNA of the CDR3 is TGTGCCAGCAGTGCTGCTTCAGGGGGGAACACTGAAGCTTTCTTT. It codes for CASSAASGGNTEAFF.

Comment on this clonotype: As the CDR3 is not closed by the conserved phenylalanine or tryptophan, this likely results from a read error. This sequence joins TRBV20-1 and TRBJ2-7; unclear D gene. There are 12 residues in the CDR3. CDR1 and CDR2 from the germline V gene are DFQATT and SNEGSKA (reference sequence). Trimming removed 4 bases at V and 4 bases at J, with 11 bases between. This chain's CDR3 is CSATLLSYEQYL. The CDR3 DNA is TGCAGTGCTACCTTACTAAGTTACGAGCAGTACCTC.

With regard to this clonotype: A single base separates this from a much larger clone, so it may be a read error. J is TRBJ2-7 and V is TRBV5-5; the D is unclear. CDR1 and CDR2 from the germline V gene are SGHKS and YYEKEE (reference sequence). The CDR3 runs 13 residues. Trimming pared 6 bases from V and 4 bases from J, leaving 14 bases between. CDR3 sequence reads: CASNSSVSYEQYF. DNA of the CDR3: TGTGCCAGCAACTCTTCCGTTTCGTACGAGCAGTACTTC.

The chain recombines TRBV6-5 with TRBJ2-6; D uncertain. The CDR3 is made up of 17 amino acids. Per germline, CDR1 MNHEY and CDR2 SVGAGI. Trimming took 0 bases from V and 2 from J, leaving 11 bases between them. DNA of the CDR3: TGTGCCAGCAGTTACTCGCCCGGGTCCACTGGGGCCAACGTCCTGACTTTC. Amino acids: CASSYSPGSTGANVLTF.

This clonotype was observed a handful of times. The chain has TRBV5-5 and TRBJ1-2; D unclear. The CDR3 extends over 15 amino acids. CDR1 and CDR2 (germline): SGHKS, YYEKEE (reference sequence). V lost 0 bases and J lost 6, with 15 bases in between. The CDR3 is CASSLVPGRQDGYTF. The CDR3 DNA reads TGTGCCAGCAGCTTGGTACCAGGTCGGCAGGATGGCTACACCTTC.

The CDR3, as DNA: TGCAGTGCTAGGATCACAGGGGGTCGCTCCTACGAGCAGTACTTC. Translation gives CSARITGGRSYEQYF. The rearrangement links TRBV20-1 to TRBJ2-7; 8 bases line up with TRBD1. Germline trimming cut 3 bases from V and 0 bases from J; bases unmatched to any gene: 7. Germline V gene lookup returns CDR1 DFQATT and CDR2 SNEGSKA (reference sequence). The CDR3 contains 15 residues.

The CDR3 here is CASRPTGGPYEQYF. CDR3 in DNA: TGTGCCAGTAGGCCGACAGGGGGTCCCTACGAGCAGTACTTC. The chain has TRBV19 and TRBJ2-7, with 9 bases that match TRBD1. V shed 6 bases and J 2 bases; nucleotides not matched to a gene: 5. The germline V gene has CDR1 LNHDA and CDR2 SQIVND (reference sequence). This CDR3 is 14 amino acids long.

V is TRBV30 and J is TRBJ2-7; D uncertain. Germline V gives CDR1 GTSNPN, CDR2 SVGIG (reference sequence). The ends were cut back, 3 bases at V and 7 bases at J, with 13 bases in the middle. The CDR3 sequence is 12 residues long. CDR3: CAWSEISGEQYF. CDR3 sequence (DNA): TGTGCCTGGAGCGAGATAAGTGGAGAGCAGTACTTC.

The J gene is TRBJ2-7, the V gene TRBV20-1, with 8 nucleotides matching TRBD2. Germline-derived CDR1 and CDR2 are DFQATT and SNEGSKA (reference sequence). The V and J ends lost 3 bases and 2 bases, in that order; junction bases with no gene match: 9. The CDR3 runs to 15 residues. CDR3 DNA sequence: TGCAGTGCTAGTGCAGATGCGACTAGCGCCTACGAGCAGTACTTC. Encoded protein: CSASADATSAYEQYF.

The chain couples TRBV5-1 to TRBJ2-2; D call uncertain. The germline V gene encodes CDR1 SGHRS and CDR2 YFSETQ. V was shortened by 0 bases and J by 6 bases, with 12 bases between the two germline ends. The CDR3 totals 15 residues. The chain's CDR3 is CASSLDQSLAGELFF. CDR3 in DNA: TGCGCCAGCAGCTTGGATCAATCGCTAGCCGGGGAGCTGTTTTTT. The complete variable domain, with remaining parts taken from reference TRBV5-1 and TRBJ2-2, reads KAGVTQTPRYLIKTRGQQVTLSCSPISGHRSVSWYQQTPGQGLQFLFEYFSETQRNKGNFPGRFSGRQFSNSRSEMNVSTLELGDSALYLCASSLDQSLAGELFFGEGSRLTVL.

The gene calls are TRBV5-1 and TRBJ1-1; TRBD1 matches at 7 bases. There are 15 residues in the CDR3. V lost 0 bases to trimming and J lost 6 bases; unmatched junction nucleotides: 8. CDR1 SGHRS and CDR2 YFSETQ come from the germline V gene. This chain's CDR3 is CASSLDGTAVAEAFF. In nucleotides, the CDR3 is TGCGCCAGCAGCTTGGATGGGACAGCAGTCGCTGAAGCTTTCTTT.